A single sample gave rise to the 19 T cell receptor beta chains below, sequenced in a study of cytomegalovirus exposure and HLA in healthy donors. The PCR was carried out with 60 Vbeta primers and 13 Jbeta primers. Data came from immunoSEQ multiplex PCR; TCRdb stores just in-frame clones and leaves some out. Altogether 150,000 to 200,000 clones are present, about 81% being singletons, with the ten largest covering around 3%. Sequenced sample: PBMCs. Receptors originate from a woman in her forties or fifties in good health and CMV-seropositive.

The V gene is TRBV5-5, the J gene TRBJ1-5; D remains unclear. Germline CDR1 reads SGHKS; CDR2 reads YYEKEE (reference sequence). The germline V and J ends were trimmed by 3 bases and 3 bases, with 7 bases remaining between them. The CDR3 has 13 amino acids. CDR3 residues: CASSSYANQPQHF. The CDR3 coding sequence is TGTGCCAGCAGCTCCTATGCCAATCAGCCCCAGCATTTT.

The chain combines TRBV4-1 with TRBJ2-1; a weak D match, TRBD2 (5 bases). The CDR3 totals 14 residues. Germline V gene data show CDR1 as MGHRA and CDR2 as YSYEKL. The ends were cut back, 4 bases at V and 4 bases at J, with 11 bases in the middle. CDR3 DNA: TGCGCCAGCAGCCTCCATCGAGGGTACAATGAGCAGTTCTTC. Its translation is CASSLHRGYNEQFF.

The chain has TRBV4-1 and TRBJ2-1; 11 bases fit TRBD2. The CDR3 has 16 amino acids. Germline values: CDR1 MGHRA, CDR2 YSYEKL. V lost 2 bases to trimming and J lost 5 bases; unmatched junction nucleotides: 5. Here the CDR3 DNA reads TGCGCCAGCAGCCAACCTCCGGGACTAGCGGACAATGAGCAGTTCTTC. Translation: CASSQPPGLADNEQFF.

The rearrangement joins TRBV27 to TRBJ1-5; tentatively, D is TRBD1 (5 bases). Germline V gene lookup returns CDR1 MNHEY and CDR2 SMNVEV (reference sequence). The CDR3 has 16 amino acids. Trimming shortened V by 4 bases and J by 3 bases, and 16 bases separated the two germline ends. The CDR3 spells CASSSQVRGNNQPQHF. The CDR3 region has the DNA TGTGCCAGCAGTTCCCAGGTTCGGGGGAACAATCAGCCCCAGCATTTT.

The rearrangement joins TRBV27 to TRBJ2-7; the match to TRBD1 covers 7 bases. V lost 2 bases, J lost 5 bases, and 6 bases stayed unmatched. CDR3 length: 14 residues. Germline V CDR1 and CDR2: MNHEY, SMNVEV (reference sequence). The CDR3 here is CASSLGDRADEQYF. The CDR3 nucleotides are TGTGCCAGCAGTTTAGGGGACAGAGCGGACGAGCAGTACTTC.

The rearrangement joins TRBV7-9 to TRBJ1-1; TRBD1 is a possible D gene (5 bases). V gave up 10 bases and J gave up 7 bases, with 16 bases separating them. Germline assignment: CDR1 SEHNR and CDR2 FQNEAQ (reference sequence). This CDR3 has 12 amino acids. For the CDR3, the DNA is TGTGCCACCCGGGGGACTCTCGGTGAAGCTTTCTTT. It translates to CATRGTLGEAFF.

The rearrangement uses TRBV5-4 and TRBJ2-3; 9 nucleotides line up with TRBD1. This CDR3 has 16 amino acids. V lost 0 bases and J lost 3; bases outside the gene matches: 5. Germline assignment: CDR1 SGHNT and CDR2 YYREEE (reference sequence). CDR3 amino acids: CASSLDTGGSTDTQYF. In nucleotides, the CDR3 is TGTGCCAGCAGCTTGGATACAGGGGGCTCGACAGATACGCAGTATTTT.

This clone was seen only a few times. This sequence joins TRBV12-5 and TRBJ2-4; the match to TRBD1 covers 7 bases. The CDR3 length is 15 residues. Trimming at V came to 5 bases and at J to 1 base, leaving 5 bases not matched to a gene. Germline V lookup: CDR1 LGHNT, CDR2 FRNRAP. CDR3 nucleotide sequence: TGTGCTAGTGGTCCGACAGGGTGGGCCAAAAACATTCAGTACTTC. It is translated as CASGPTGWAKNIQYF.

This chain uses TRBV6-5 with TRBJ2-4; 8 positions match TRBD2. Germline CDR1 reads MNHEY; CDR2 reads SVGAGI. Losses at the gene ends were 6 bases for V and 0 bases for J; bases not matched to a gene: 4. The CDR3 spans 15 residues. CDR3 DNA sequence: TGTGCCAGCAGCCCGGGGGGGCTAGCCAAAAACATTCAGTACTTC. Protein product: CASSPGGLAKNIQYF.

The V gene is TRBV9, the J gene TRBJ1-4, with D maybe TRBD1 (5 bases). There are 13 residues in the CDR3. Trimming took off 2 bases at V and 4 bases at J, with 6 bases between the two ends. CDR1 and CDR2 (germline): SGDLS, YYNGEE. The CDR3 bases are TGTGCCAGCAGCGTCGGGGGTAATGAAAAACTGTTTTTT. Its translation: CASSVGGNEKLFF. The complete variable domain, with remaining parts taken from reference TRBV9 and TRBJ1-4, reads DSGVTQTPKHLITATGQRVTLRCSPRSGDLSVYWYQQSLDQGLQFLIQYYNGEERAKGNILERFSAQQFPDLHSELNLSSLELGDSALYFCASSVGGNEKLFFGSGTQLSVL.

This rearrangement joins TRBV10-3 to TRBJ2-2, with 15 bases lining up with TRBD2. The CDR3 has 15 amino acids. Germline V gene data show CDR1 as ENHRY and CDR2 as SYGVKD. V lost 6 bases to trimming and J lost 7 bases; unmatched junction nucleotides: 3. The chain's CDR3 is CAISRTSGGDGELFF. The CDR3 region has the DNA TGTGCCATCAGCCGGACTAGCGGGGGGGACGGGGAGCTGTTTTTT.

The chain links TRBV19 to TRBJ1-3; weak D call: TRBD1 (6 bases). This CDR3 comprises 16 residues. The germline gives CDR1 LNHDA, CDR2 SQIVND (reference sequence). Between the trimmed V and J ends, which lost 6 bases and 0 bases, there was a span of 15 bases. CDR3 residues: CASREDSVGSGNTIYF. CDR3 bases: TGTGCCAGTAGGGAGGACAGTGTCGGCTCTGGAAACACCATATATTTT. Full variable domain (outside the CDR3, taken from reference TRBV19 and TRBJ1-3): DGGITQSPKYLFRKEGQNVTLSCEQNLNHDAMYWYRQDPGQGLRLIYYSQIVNDFQKGDIAEGYSVSREKKESFPLTVTSAQKNPTAFYLCASREDSVGSGNTIYFGEGSWLTVV.

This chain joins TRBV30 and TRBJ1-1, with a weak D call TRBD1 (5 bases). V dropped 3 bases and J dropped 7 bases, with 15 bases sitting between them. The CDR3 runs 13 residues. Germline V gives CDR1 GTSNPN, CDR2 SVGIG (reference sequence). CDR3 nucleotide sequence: TGTGCCTGGAGCGGACAATTGGAGGGTGAAGCTTTCTTT. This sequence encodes CAWSGQLEGEAFF.

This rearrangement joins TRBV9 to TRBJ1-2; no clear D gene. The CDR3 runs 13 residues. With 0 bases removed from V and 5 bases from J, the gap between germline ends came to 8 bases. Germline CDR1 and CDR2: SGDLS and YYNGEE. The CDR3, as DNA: TGTGCCAGCAGCGTAGCTCCGGGTTATGGCTACACCTTC. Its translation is CASSVAPGYGYTF.

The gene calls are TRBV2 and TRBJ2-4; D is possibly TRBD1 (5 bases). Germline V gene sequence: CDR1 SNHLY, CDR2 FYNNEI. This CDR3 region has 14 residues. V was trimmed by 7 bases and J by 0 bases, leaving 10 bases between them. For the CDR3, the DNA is TGTGCCAGCAAGGTGACAGAAGCCAAAAACATTCAGTACTTC. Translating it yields CASKVTEAKNIQYF.

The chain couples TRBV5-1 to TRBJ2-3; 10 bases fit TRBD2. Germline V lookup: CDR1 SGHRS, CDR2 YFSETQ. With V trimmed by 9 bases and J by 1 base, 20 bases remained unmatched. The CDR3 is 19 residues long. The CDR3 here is CAIWPRLAGPPGGTDTQYF. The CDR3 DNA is TGCGCCATATGGCCGAGACTAGCGGGCCCCCCGGGGGGCACAGATACGCAGTATTTT.

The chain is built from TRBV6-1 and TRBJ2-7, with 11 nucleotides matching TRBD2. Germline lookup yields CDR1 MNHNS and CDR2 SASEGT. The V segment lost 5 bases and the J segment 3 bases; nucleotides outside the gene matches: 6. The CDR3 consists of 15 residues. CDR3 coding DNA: TGTGCCAGCAGTTTTGGTAGCGGGGGGGTCTACGAGCAGTACTTC. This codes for CASSFGSGGVYEQYF.

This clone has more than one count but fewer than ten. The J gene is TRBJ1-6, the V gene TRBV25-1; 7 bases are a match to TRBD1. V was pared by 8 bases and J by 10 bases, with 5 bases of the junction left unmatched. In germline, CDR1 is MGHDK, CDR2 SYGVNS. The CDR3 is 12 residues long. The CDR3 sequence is CASRDRGSPLHF. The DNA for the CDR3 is TGTGCCAGCCGGGACAGAGGGTCACCCCTCCACTTT.

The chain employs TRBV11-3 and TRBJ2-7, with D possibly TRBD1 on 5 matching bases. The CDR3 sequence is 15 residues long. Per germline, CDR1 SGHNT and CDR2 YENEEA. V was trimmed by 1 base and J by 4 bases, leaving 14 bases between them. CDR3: CASSLGSAGIYEQYF. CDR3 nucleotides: TGTGCCAGCAGCTTAGGAAGTGCAGGGATTTACGAGCAGTACTTC.